The rows below give T cell receptor beta chains drawn from one sample of a study of PD-L1 blockade in urothelial cancer. Some clones are missing from TCRdb's copy, which holds only in-frame ones; the method was immunoSEQ multiplex PCR. The table shows around 32,000 clones, with around 86% occurring only once. This material consisted of PBMCs, taken around atezolizumab (anti-PD-L1) treatment. All receptors come from a man between 50 and 59 years old with urothelial cancer. CDR3s include the opening cysteine and the closing phenylalanine or tryptophan. Fields, in order: CDR3 length, D gene, clone size, J gene, V gene, CDR3 protein, CDR3 DNA. D genes are given only for firm matches. Not every row has a clone size; where given, it reads once, few, many or a size class.

>13|.|once|TRBJ2-1|TRBV10-1
CASNKEPLSEQFF
TGCGCCAGCAATAAGGAGCCGCTCTCGGAGCAGTTCTTC
>15|TRBD1|.|TRBJ2-7|TRBV5-4
CASSPRDRVLYEQYF
TGTGCCAGCAGCCCCCGGGACAGGGTACTCTACGAGCAGTACTTC
>17|TRBD1|.|TRBJ2-7|TRBV19
CASSASVLGQTSYEQYF
TGTGCCAGTAGTGCCTCTGTACTGGGACAGACCTCCTACGAGCAGTACTTC
>14|TRBD2|.|TRBJ2-1|TRBV19
CASSLAGDYNEQFF
TGTGCCAGTAGCTTAGCGGGGGACTACAATGAGCAGTTCTTC
>16|.|.|TRBJ1-4|TRBV6-1
CASSDGRGATNEKLFF
TGTGCCAGCAGTGATGGCAGGGGAGCCACTAATGAAAAACTGTTTTTT
>15|.|.|TRBJ1-5|TRBV7-8
CASSLEAGVNQPQHF
TGTGCCAGCAGCTTAGAGGCAGGGGTCAATCAGCCCCAGCATTTT
>15|.|.|TRBJ1-5|TRBV6-5
CASSYRSSSNQPQHF
TGTGCCAGCAGTTACAGGAGCTCTAGCAATCAGCCCCAGCATTTT
>16|TRBD1|.|TRBJ2-2|TRBV19
CASSRRQGAGTGELFF
TGTGCCAGTAGTAGGAGGCAGGGGGCGGGAACCGGGGAGCTGTTTTTT
>17|TRBD2|once|TRBJ2-3|TRBV5-1
CASSLARLAGGTDTQYF
TGCGCCAGCAGCTTGGCCCGACTAGCGGGAGGGACAGATACGCAGTATTTT
>18|TRBD2|.|TRBJ2-4|TRBV19
CASSIGLAANLAKNIQYF
TGTGCCAGTAGTATAGGACTAGCTGCAAACCTAGCCAAAAACATTCAGTACTTC